Listed below are T cell receptor beta chains from one sample, sequenced in a study of spatial heterogeneity in lung cancer. TCRdb recomputed calls from the 5' RACE reads with MiXCR, one row per CDR3 protein. The sample yields about 27,000 distinct CDR3 sequences, approximately 6.5% seen once. The input for sequencing was lung tumor tissue, taken at surgery. Every receptor here comes from a male donor with early-stage non-small cell lung cancer. Both conserved end residues are part of each CDR3. The order of the fields is J gene, V gene, D gene, clone size, CDR3 protein, CDR3 DNA. The D gene is left open where the match is weak. Expanded clones are given a class, and other clones once, few, many or no size at all.

J gene: TRBJ2-7; V gene: TRBV29-1; D gene: NA; clone size: many; CDR3 protein: CSVKGVAYEQYF; CDR3 DNA: TGCAGCGTGAAGGGGGTTGCCTACGAGCAGTACTTC
J gene: TRBJ2-1; V gene: TRBV6-2/TRBV6-3; D gene: TRBD2; clone size: NA; CDR3 protein: CASSFLSGGAYNEQFF; CDR3 DNA: TGTGCCAGCAGTTTTCTTAGCGGGGGGGCCTACAATGAGCAGTTCTTC
J gene: TRBJ2-5; V gene: TRBV6-1; D gene: TRBD1; clone size: many; CDR3 protein: CASSEAGTGGRETQYF; CDR3 DNA: TGTGCCAGCAGTGAAGCTGGGACAGGGGGTCGCGAGACCCAGTACTTC
J gene: TRBJ2-3; V gene: TRBV5-4; D gene: NA; clone size: many; CDR3 protein: CASSIDSTDTQYF; CDR3 DNA: TGTGCCAGCAGCATTGACAGCACAGATACGCAGTATTTT
J gene: TRBJ1-4; V gene: TRBV20-1; D gene: NA; clone size: many; CDR3 protein: CSARDRLTNEKLFF; CDR3 DNA: TGCAGTGCTAGAGACCGGTTGACTAATGAAAAACTGTTTTTT
J gene: TRBJ1-1; V gene: TRBV6-2/TRBV6-3; D gene: NA; clone size: many; CDR3 protein: CASSLRSPEAFF; CDR3 DNA: TGTGCCAGCAGCCTGAGGAGCCCCGAAGCTTTCTTT
J gene: TRBJ1-2; V gene: TRBV10-3; D gene: NA; clone size: many; CDR3 protein: CAISESGQQYGYTF; CDR3 DNA: TGTGCCATCAGTGAGTCTGGACAGCAGTATGGCTACACCTTC
J gene: TRBJ2-3; V gene: TRBV20-1; D gene: NA; clone size: NA; CDR3 protein: CSASTGAPDTQYF; CDR3 DNA: TGCAGTGCTTCGACGGGGGCCCCAGATACGCAGTATTTT
J gene: TRBJ2-1; V gene: TRBV6-1; D gene: TRBD1; clone size: few; CDR3 protein: CASLSVTGAIRYNEQFF; CDR3 DNA: TGTGCCAGCCTGAGCGTAACAGGGGCCATTAGATACAATGAGCAGTTCTTC
J gene: TRBJ1-1; V gene: TRBV13; D gene: NA; clone size: few; CDR3 protein: CASRLGGTEAFF; CDR3 DNA: TGTGCCAGCAGGCTGGGAGGGACCGAAGCTTTCTTT
J gene: TRBJ1-4; V gene: TRBV29-1; D gene: NA; clone size: few; CDR3 protein: CSVVVIGQGREKLFF; CDR3 DNA: TGCAGCGTTGTTGTCATTGGGCAGGGCCGTGAAAAACTGTTTTTT
J gene: TRBJ1-2; V gene: TRBV6-1; D gene: NA; clone size: many; CDR3 protein: CASSEAGFANYGYTF; CDR3 DNA: TGTGCCAGCAGTGAAGCGGGGTTCGCAAACTATGGCTACACCTTC
J gene: TRBJ2-2; V gene: TRBV7-9; D gene: NA; clone size: NA; CDR3 protein: CASRKGSMSTGELFF; CDR3 DNA: TGTGCCAGCAGAAAAGGGAGCATGAGCACCGGGGAGCTGTTTTTT
J gene: TRBJ2-3; V gene: TRBV7-9; D gene: NA; clone size: NA; CDR3 protein: CASSSLADTQYF; CDR3 DNA: TGTGCCAGCAGCTCATTAGCAGATACGCAGTATTTT
J gene: TRBJ2-5; V gene: TRBV11-2; D gene: NA; clone size: many; CDR3 protein: CASSFSILEHETQYF; CDR3 DNA: TGTGCCAGCAGCTTTTCAATCCTTGAACATGAGACCCAGTACTTC
J gene: TRBJ1-5; V gene: TRBV11-2; D gene: NA; clone size: many; CDR3 protein: CASSLGFEDPQHF; CDR3 DNA: TGTGCCAGCAGCTTAGGTTTCGAGGATCCCCAGCATTTT
J gene: TRBJ2-3; V gene: TRBV14; D gene: NA; clone size: few; CDR3 protein: CASSLGVSSTDTQYF; CDR3 DNA: TGTGCCAGCAGCCTGGGAGTTTCCTCCACAGATACGCAGTATTTT
J gene: TRBJ2-7; V gene: TRBV20-1; D gene: TRBD2; clone size: NA; CDR3 protein: CSASTSGFLEQYF; CDR3 DNA: TGCAGTGCTAGTACTAGCGGGTTCCTCGAGCAGTACTTC
J gene: TRBJ1-1; V gene: TRBV7-8; D gene: NA; clone size: few; CDR3 protein: CASSLGATKAFF; CDR3 DNA: TGTGCCAGCAGCTTAGGAGCGACAAAAGCTTTCTTT
J gene: TRBJ1-6; V gene: TRBV6-2/TRBV6-3; D gene: NA; clone size: many; CDR3 protein: CASSYRGARRDSPLHF; CDR3 DNA: TGTGCCAGCAGTTATCGAGGGGCCCGGAGGGATTCACCCCTCCACTTT
J gene: TRBJ1-6; V gene: TRBV5-1; D gene: TRBD1; clone size: few; CDR3 protein: CASSLSRTGSDSPLHF; CDR3 DNA: TGCGCCAGCAGCTTATCCCGGACAGGGTCCGATTCACCCCTCCACTTT
J gene: TRBJ2-5; V gene: TRBV10-1; D gene: NA; clone size: many; CDR3 protein: CASSAGPWGETQYF; CDR3 DNA: TGCGCCAGCAGTGCGGGGCCCTGGGGAGAGACCCAGTACTTC
J gene: TRBJ2-3; V gene: TRBV2; D gene: TRBD1; clone size: few; CDR3 protein: CASSGQGPTDTQYF; CDR3 DNA: TGTGCCAGCAGTGGACAGGGACCCACAGATACGCAGTATTTT
J gene: TRBJ1-1; V gene: TRBV6-5; D gene: NA; clone size: medium-sized; CDR3 protein: CASSYGGTNTEAFF; CDR3 DNA: TGTGCCAGCAGTTACGGGGGTACGAACACTGAAGCTTTCTTT
J gene: TRBJ2-2; V gene: TRBV29-1; D gene: NA; clone size: many; CDR3 protein: CSARPRSTGELFF; CDR3 DNA: TGCAGCGCGAGACCGAGGAGTACCGGGGAGCTGTTTTTT
J gene: TRBJ1-1; V gene: TRBV10-3; D gene: NA; clone size: many; CDR3 protein: CAISESGSNTEAFF; CDR3 DNA: TGTGCCATCAGTGAGTCGGGATCTAACACTGAAGCTTTCTTT
J gene: TRBJ2-2; V gene: TRBV28; D gene: NA; clone size: NA; CDR3 protein: CASTVDWTGELFF; CDR3 DNA: TGTGCCAGCACCGTGGACTGGACCGGGGAGCTGTTTTTT
J gene: TRBJ2-3; V gene: TRBV4-1; D gene: NA; clone size: many; CDR3 protein: CASSHYEGVDTQYF; CDR3 DNA: TGCGCCAGCAGCCACTACGAAGGGGTAGATACGCAGTATTTT
J gene: TRBJ2-1; V gene: TRBV10-3; D gene: TRBD1; clone size: NA; CDR3 protein: CAISESADRALLHEQFF; CDR3 DNA: TGTGCCATCAGTGAGTCCGCAGACAGGGCCCTACTCCATGAGCAGTTCTTC